Sequencing of this TCR beta chain was carried out in a study of CD4 T cells in relation to SARS-CoV-2 and coronaviruses. Trimming took off 3 bases at V and 0 bases at J, with 12 bases between the two ends. The CDR3 has 16 residues. Germline V lookup: CDR1 KGHSH, CDR2 LQKENI. Concerning this clone itself: Antigen unknown.

The data were produced by immunoSEQ multiplex PCR, yet TCRdb's version contains in-frame clones alone and is incomplete. The data hold more than 20,000 clones, with 74% observed a single time. CD4+ T cells from unexposed donors were obtained before the COVID-19 pandemic (2011-2018). Isolation of CD4+ T cells took place after around eleven days in culture. Sequencing input: CD4+ T cells from PBMCs, cultured in vitro. The chain carries TRBV18 and TRBJ1-5; D not resolved. This clonotype originated in a human donor in good health. The CDR3 here is CASSPSATNSNQPQHF. The CDR3 DNA sequence: TGTGCCAGCTCACCGTCAGCTACTAATAGCAATCAGCCCCAGCATTTT.